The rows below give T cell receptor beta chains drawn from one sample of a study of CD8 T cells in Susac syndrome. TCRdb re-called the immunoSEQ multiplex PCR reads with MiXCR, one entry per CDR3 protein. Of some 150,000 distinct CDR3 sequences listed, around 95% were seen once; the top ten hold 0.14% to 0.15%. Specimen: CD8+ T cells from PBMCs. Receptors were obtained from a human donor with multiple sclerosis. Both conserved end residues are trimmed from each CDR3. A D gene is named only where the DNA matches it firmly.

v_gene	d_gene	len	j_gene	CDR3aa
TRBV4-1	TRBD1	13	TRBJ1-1	ASSQPDRLSAEVF
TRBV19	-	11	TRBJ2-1	ASSMGESNEQF
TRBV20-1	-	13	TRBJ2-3	SARGGLDNTDTQY
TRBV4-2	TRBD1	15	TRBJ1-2	ASSHPGQGLSGYGYT
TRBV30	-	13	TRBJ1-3	AWRAPGIDGNTIY
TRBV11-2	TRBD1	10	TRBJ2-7	ASSGTGGEQY
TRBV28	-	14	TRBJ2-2	ASSPLRTPNTGELF
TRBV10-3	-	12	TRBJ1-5	AGSRDGGLQPQH
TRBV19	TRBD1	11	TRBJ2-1	ASRGTGRNEQF
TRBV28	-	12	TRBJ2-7	ASSSPPGRGEQY
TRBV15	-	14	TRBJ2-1	ATSRELGTANNEQF
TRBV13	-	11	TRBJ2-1	ASSQGRFTEQF
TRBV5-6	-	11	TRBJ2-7	ASSLAYYYEQY
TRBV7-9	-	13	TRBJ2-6	ASIPMRGLSNVLT
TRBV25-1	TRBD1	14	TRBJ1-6	ASSDGTGVSNSPLH
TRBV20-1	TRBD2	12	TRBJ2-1	SASGLEIYNEQF
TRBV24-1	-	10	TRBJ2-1	ATSDSHNEQF
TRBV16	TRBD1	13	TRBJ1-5	ASSQFGTGHQPQH
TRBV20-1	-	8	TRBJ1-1	SATDTEAF
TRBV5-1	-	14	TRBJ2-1	ASSPEAVFSYNEQF
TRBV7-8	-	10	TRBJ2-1	ASTGGGGLQF
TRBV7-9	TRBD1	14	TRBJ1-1	ASSPMDRGLNTEAF
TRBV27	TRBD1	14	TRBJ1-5	ASSWTGEDRNQPQH
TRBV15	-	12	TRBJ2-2	ATSREATNLELF
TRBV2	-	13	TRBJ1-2	ASSEDHLSNYGYT
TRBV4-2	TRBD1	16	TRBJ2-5	ASSQELIPGQSQETQY
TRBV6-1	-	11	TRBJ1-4	ASSEDLREKLF
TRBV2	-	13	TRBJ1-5	ASRGTSGGNQPQH
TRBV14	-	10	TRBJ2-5	ASSQEKETQY
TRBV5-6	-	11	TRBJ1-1	ASSQGWSPKAF
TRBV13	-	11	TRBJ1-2	ASSLEPENGYT
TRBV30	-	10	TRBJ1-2	ASLELNYGYT
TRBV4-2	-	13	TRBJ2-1	ASSRRESSYNEQF
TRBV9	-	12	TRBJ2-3	ASSIGRRADTQY
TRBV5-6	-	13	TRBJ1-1	ASSLVGGLNTEAF
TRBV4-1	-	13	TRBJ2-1	ASSPLQGWSNEQF
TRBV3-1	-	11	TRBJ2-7	ASSPGSGAAEY
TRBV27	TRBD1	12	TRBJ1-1	ASRLTGANTEAF
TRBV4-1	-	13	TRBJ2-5	ASSQTPSLGETQY
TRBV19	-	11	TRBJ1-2	ASRRGIEYGYT
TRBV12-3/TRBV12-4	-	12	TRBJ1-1	ASRDTGLNTEAF
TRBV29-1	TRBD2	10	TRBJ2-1	SVRGGEREQF
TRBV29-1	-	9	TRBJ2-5	SVAPPETQY